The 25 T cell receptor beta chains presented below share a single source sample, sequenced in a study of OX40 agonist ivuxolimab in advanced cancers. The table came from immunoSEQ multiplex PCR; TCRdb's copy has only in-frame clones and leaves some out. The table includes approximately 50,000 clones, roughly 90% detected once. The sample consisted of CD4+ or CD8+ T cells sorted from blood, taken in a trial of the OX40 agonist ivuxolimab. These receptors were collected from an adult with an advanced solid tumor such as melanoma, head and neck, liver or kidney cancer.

The CDR3 is CASVLWGGQRNSPLHF. CDR3 sequence (DNA): TGTGCCAGCGTCCTCTGGGGGGGACAGCGAAATTCACCCCTCCACTTT. The chain employs TRBV6-4 and TRBJ1-6; 7 bases agree with TRBD1. The CDR3 runs 16 residues. V lost 8 bases to trimming and J lost 7 bases; unmatched junction nucleotides: 14. Germline V gene sequence: CDR1 MRHNA, CDR2 SNTAGT.

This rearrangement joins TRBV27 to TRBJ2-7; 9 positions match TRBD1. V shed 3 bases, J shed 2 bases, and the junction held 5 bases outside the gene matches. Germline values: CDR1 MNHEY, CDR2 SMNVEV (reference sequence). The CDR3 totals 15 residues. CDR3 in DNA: TGTGCCAGCAGTTTTTCGACAGGGGGAACCTACGAGCAGTACTTC. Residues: CASSFSTGGTYEQYF.

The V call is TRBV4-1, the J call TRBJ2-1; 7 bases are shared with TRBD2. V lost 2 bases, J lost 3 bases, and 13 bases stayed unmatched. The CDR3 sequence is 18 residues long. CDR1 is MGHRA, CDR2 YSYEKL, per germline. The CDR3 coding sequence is TGCGCCAGCAGCCAACCCAGACTAGCCCTCCCACTCTACAATGAGCAGTTCTTC. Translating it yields CASSQPRLALPLYNEQFF.

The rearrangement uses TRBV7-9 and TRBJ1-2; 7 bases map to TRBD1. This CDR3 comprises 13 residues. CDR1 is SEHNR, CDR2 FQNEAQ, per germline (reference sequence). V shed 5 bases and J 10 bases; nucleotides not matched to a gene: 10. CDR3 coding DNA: TGTGCCAGCAGCCGAACGGGACAGTGGGCCTACACCTTC. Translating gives CASSRTGQWAYTF.

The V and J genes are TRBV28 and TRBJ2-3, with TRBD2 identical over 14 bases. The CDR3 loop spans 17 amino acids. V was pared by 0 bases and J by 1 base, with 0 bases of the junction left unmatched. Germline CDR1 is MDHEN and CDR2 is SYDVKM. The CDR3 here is CASSLWGLAGGTDTQYF. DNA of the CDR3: TGTGCCAGCAGTTTATGGGGACTAGCGGGGGGCACAGATACGCAGTATTTT.

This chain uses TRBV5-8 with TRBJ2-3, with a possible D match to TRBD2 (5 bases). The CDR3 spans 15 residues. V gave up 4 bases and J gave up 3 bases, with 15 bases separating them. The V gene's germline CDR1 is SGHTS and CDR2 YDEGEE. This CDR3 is CASSRLSTGTDTQYF. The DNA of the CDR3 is TGTGCCAGCAGCCGTTTATCTACGGGAACAGATACGCAGTATTTT.

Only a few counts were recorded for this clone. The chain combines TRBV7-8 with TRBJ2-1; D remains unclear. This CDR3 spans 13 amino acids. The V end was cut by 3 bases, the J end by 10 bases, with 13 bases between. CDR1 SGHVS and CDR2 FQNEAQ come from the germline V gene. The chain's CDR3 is CASSFNDQSEQFF. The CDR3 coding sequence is TGTGCCAGCAGCTTTAATGATCAGAGCGAGCAGTTCTTC.

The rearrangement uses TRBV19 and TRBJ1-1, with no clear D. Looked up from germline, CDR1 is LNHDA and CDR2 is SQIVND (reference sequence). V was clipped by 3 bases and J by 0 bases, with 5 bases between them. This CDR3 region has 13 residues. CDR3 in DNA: TGTGCCAGTAGTATGTGGATGAACACTGAAGCTTTCTTT. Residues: CASSMWMNTEAFF. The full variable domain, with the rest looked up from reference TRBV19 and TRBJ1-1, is DGGITQSPKYLFRKEGQNVTLSCEQNLNHDAMYWYRQDPGQGLRLIYYSQIVNDFQKGDIAEGYSVSREKKESFPLTVTSAQKNPTAFYLCASSMWMNTEAFFGQGTRLTVV.

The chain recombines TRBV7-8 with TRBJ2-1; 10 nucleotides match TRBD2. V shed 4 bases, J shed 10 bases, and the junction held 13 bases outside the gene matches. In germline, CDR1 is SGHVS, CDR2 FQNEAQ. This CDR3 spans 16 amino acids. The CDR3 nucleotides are TGTGCCAGCAGCTCCGGCGGGGCTAGCGGGAGAAGGGAGCAGTTCTTC. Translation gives CASSSGGASGRREQFF. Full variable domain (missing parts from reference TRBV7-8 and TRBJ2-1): GAGVSQSPRYKVAKRGQDVALRCDPISGHVSLFWYQQALGQGPEFLTYFQNEAQLDKSGLPSDRFFAERPEGSVSTLKIQRTQQEDSAVYLCASSSGGASGRREQFFGPGTRLTVL.

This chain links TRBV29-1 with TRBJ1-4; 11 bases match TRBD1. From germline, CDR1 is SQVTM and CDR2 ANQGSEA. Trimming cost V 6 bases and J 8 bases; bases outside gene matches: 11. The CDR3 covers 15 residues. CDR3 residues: CSVGTGGPPREKLFF. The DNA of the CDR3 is TGCAGCGTAGGGACAGGGGGACCCCCGAGAGAAAAACTGTTTTTT.

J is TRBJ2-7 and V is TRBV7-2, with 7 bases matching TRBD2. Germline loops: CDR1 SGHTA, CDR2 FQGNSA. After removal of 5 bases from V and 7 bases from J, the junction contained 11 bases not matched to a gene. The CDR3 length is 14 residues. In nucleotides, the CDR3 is TGTGCCAGCAGCAACCCGGGACTAATGGGAGAGCAGTACTTC. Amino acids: CASSNPGLMGEQYF.

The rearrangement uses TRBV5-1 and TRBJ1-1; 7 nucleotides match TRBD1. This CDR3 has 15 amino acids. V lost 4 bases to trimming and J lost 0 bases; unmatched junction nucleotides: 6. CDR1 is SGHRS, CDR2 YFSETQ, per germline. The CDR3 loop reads CASSLRTGMNTEAFF. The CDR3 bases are TGCGCCAGCAGCCTACGGACAGGCATGAACACTGAAGCTTTCTTT.

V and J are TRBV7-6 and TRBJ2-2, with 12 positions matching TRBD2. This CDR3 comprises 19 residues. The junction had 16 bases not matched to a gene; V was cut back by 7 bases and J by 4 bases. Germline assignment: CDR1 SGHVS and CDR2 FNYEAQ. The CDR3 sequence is CASIVWLAGGPGSTGELFF. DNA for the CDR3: TGTGCCAGCATAGTCTGGCTAGCGGGAGGGCCGGGCAGCACCGGGGAGCTGTTTTTT.

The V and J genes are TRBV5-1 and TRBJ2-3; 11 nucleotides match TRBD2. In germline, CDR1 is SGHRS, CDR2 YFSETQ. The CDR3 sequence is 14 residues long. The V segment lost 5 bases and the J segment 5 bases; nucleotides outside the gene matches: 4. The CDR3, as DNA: TGCGCCAGCAGACTAGCGGGAGTTAGAGATACGCAGTATTTT. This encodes CASRLAGVRDTQYF.

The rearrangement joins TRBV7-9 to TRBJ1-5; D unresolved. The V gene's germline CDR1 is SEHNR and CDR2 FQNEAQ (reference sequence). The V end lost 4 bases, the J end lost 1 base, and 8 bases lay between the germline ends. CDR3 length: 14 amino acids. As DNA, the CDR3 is TGTGCCAGCAGCTACAGCAACAGCAATCAGCCCCAGCATTTT. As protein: CASSYSNSNQPQHF.

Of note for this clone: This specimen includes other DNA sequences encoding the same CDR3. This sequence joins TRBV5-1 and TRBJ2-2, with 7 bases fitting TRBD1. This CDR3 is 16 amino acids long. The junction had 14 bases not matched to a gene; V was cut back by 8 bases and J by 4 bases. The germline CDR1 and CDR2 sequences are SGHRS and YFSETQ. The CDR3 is CASSRPGRTGTGELFF. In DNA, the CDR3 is TGCGCCAGTAGCCGCCCCGGAAGGACAGGCACCGGGGAGCTGTTTTTT.

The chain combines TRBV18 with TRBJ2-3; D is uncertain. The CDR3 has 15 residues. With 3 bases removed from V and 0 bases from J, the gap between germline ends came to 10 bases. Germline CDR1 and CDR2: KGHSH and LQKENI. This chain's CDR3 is CASSPQRHSTDTQYF. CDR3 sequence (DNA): TGTGCCAGCTCACCTCAACGGCATAGCACAGATACGCAGTATTTT. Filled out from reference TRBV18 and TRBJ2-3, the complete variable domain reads NAGVMQNPRHLVRRRGQEARLRCSPMKGHSHVYWYRQLPEEGLKFMVYLQKENIIDESGMPKERFSAEFPKEGPSILRIQQVVRGDSAAYFCASSPQRHSTDTQYFGPGTRLTVL.

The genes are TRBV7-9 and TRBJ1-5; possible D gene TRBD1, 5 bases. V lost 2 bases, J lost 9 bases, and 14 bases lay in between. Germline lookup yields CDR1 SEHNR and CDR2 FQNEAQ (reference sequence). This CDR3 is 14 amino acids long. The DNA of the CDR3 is TGTGCCAGCAGCTTAAATACGGTCGGGGGGCCCCAGCATTTT. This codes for CASSLNTVGGPQHF.

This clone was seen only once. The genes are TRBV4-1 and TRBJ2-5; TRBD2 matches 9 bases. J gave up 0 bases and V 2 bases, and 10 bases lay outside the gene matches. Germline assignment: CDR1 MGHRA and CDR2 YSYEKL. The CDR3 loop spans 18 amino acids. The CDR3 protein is CASSQMVAGAGYQETQYF. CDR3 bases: TGCGCCAGCAGCCAAATGGTAGCGGGAGCGGGGTACCAAGAGACCCAGTACTTC.

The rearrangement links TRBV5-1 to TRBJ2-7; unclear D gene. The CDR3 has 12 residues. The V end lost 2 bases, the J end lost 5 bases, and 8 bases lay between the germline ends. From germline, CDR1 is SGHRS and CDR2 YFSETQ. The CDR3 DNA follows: TGCGCCAGCAGCTTCGGCGAGCACGAGCAGTACTTC. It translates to CASSFGEHEQYF.

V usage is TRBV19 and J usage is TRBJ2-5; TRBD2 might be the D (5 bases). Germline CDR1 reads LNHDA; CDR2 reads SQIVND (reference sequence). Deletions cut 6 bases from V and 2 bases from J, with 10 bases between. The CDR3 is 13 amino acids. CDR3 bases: TGTGCCAGTAGCCGCGAGCGGCAAGAGACCCAGTACTTC. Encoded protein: CASSRERQETQYF. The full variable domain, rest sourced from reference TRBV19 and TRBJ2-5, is DGGITQSPKYLFRKEGQNVTLSCEQNLNHDAMYWYRQDPGQGLRLIYYSQIVNDFQKGDIAEGYSVSREKKESFPLTVTSAQKNPTAFYLCASSRERQETQYFGPGTRLLVL.

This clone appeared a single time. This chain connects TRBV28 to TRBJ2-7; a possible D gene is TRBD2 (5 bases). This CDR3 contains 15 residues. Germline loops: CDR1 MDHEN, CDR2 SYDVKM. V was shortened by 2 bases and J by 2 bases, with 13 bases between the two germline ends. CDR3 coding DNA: TGTGCCAGCAGTTTAATGGGGAGCATTACCTACGAGCAGTACTTC. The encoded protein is CASSLMGSITYEQYF.

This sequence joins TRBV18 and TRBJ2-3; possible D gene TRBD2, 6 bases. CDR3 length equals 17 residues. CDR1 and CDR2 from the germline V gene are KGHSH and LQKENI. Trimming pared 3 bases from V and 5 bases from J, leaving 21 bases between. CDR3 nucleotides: TGTGCCAGCTCACCCTCCAGGAGGGGTGGTGTAATAGATACGCAGTATTTT. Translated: CASSPSRRGGVIDTQYF.

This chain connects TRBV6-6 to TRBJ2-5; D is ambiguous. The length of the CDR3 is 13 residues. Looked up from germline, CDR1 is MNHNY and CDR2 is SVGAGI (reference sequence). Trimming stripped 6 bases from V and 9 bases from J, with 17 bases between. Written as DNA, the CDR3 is TGTGCCAGCAGGCAGGTCCCAGTTTCGGCCCAGTACTTC. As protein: CASRQVPVSAQYF.

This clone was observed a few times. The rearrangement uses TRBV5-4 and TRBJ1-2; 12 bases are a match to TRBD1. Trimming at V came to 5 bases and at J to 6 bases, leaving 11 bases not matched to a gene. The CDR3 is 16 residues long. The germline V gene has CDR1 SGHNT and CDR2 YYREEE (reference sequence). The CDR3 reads CASRPGTGGRSDGYTF. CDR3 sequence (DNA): TGTGCCAGCAGACCCGGGACAGGGGGCCGTAGCGATGGCTACACCTTC.